What follows are 18 T cell receptor beta chains derived from one specimen sequenced in a study of T cells after posttransplantation cyclophosphamide. Repertoires were generated with immunoSEQ multiplex PCR, while TCRdb's copy carries only in-frame clones and drops some. This sample comprises around 34,000 clones, none seen once only. The sequencing input was PBMCs. Receptor source: a woman in her forties or fifties in good health and a related stem cell transplant donor.

In its sample, this clone was seen many times. This sequence joins TRBV5-8 and TRBJ1-5, with 9 nucleotides matching TRBD1. CDR3 length: 17 amino acids. Germline V gives CDR1 SGHTS, CDR2 YDEGEE. Trimming cost V 0 bases and J 5 bases; bases outside gene matches: 9. The CDR3, as DNA: TGTGCCAGCAGCTTGGCGGACACAGGGGGCTTGGATCAGCCCCAGCATTTT. As protein: CASSLADTGGLDQPQHF.

This clone was counted many times. V is TRBV7-9 and J is TRBJ1-2; possibly TRBD1 for D (5 bases). CDR1 SEHNR and CDR2 FQNEAQ come from the germline V gene (reference sequence). Between the trimmed V and J ends, which lost 2 bases and 7 bases, there was a span of 14 bases. This CDR3 contains 14 residues. The CDR3 coding sequence is TGTGCCAGCAGCTTAAATCAGGGCTATGCTGGCTACACCTTC. This codes for CASSLNQGYAGYTF. The whole variable domain, filled in from reference TRBV7-9 and TRBJ1-2, reads DTGVSQNPRHKITKRGQNVTFRCDPISEHNRLYWYRQTLGQGPEFLTYFQNEAQLEKSRLLSDRFSAERPKGSFSTLEIQRTEQGDSAMYLCASSLNQGYAGYTFGSGTRLTVV.

The chain combines TRBV30 with TRBJ2-6, with D possibly matching TRBD2 (5 bases). V lost 5 bases and J 1 base, leaving 12 bases between the germline ends. Germline V gene lookup returns CDR1 GTSNPN and CDR2 SVGIG (reference sequence). This CDR3 spans 15 amino acids. In nucleotides, the CDR3 is TGTGCCTGGGCCCGGACTGTATCTGGGGCCAACGTCCTGACTTTC. Amino acid sequence: CAWARTVSGANVLTF.

This clone has a count of ten or more. V and J are TRBV9 and TRBJ1-2; TRBD1 agrees at 7 bases. CDR3 length equals 16 residues. The germline CDR1 and CDR2 sequences are SGDLS and YYNGEE. V gave up 3 bases and J gave up 3 bases; unmatched junction bases: 11. CDR3 DNA: TGTGCCAGCAGCGGCCCCACGAGACAGGGCCACTATGGCTACACCTTC. Its protein is CASSGPTRQGHYGYTF.

This clone was observed many times. This rearrangement joins TRBV7-8 to TRBJ1-1; 9 bases line up with TRBD1. The length of the CDR3 is 16 residues. CDR1 and CDR2 from the germline V gene are SGHVS and FQNEAQ. J was trimmed by 1 base and V by 3 bases; bases with no gene match: 6. CDR3 protein: CASSFRRGQGNTEAFF. The CDR3 bases are TGTGCCAGCAGCTTCCGGCGGGGACAGGGGAACACTGAAGCTTTCTTT.

The J gene is TRBJ2-2, the V gene TRBV9; D remains unclear. The CDR3 is 14 residues long. Trimming took 0 bases from V and 1 from J, leaving 4 bases between them. The germline V gene encodes CDR1 SGDLS and CDR2 YYNGEE. This CDR3 is CASSVGLNTGELFF. DNA of the CDR3: TGTGCCAGCAGCGTAGGACTGAACACCGGGGAGCTGTTTTTT.

This clone was seen ten or more times. The chain combines TRBV6-1 with TRBJ2-7; D might be TRBD2 (6 bases). The CDR3 has 16 residues. Per the germline V gene, CDR1 is MNHNS and CDR2 is SASEGT. Trimming left V 4 bases short and J 5 bases short, with 21 bases between. CDR3 region: CASSAGGTHLGDEQYF. The DNA for the CDR3 is TGTGCCAGCAGTGCCGGAGGGACTCACCTCGGGGACGAGCAGTACTTC.

Many counts were recorded for this clone. The chain recombines TRBV7-2 with TRBJ1-5; D is undetermined. V was shortened by 1 base and J by 0 bases, with 7 bases between the two germline ends. This CDR3 has 15 amino acids. Germline V gene lookup returns CDR1 SGHTA and CDR2 FQGNSA. The CDR3 coding sequence is TGTGCCAGCAGCTTAGGGGCACATAGCAATCAGCCCCAGCATTTT. As protein: CASSLGAHSNQPQHF.

V gene TRBV14 combines with J gene TRBJ2-3; 7 bases are a match to TRBD1. J lost 8 bases, V lost 1 base, and 15 bases had no gene match. This CDR3 comprises 17 residues. Per germline, CDR1 SGHDN and CDR2 FVKESK. The CDR3 is CASSQVTGKVRLLTQYF. The CDR3 nucleotides read TGTGCCAGCAGCCAAGTGACAGGGAAGGTTCGGTTGCTTACGCAGTATTTT.

This clone showed up many times. The chain links TRBV5-4 to TRBJ2-7, with D unresolved. Trimming stripped 0 bases from V and 5 bases from J, with 15 bases between. There are 15 residues in the CDR3. Germline CDR1 and CDR2: SGHNT and YYREEE (reference sequence). In DNA, the CDR3 is TGTGCCAGCAGCTTGGTCGGCCAGGTAGGCAACGAGCAGTACTTC. This sequence encodes CASSLVGQVGNEQYF. The whole variable domain, remainder taken from reference TRBV5-4 and TRBJ2-7, is ETGVTQSPTHLIKTRGQQVTLRCSSQSGHNTVSWYQQALGQGPQFIFQYYREEENGRGNFPPRFSGLQFPNYSSELNVNALELDDSALYLCASSLVGQVGNEQYFGPGTRLTVT.

This clone has only a few counts. The rearrangement links TRBV5-1 to TRBJ1-1; 7 bases map to TRBD1. The CDR3 loop spans 13 amino acids. Germline CDR1 reads SGHRS; CDR2 reads YFSETQ. The V gene end was trimmed by 4 bases and the J gene end by 5 bases; junction bases not matched to a gene: 5. Here the CDR3 reads CASSPTGKTEAFF. The CDR3 DNA reads as TGCGCCAGCAGCCCGACAGGGAAAACTGAAGCTTTCTTT.

This clone was counted many times. The genes are TRBV19 and TRBJ1-1; tentatively, D is TRBD1 (6 bases). Trimming stripped 3 bases from V and 2 bases from J, with 16 bases between. Germline CDR1 reads LNHDA; CDR2 reads SQIVND (reference sequence). The CDR3 covers 16 residues. In nucleotides, the CDR3 is TGTGCCAGTAGTATCGGTCTCAGGGGTGAAAACACTGAAGCTTTCTTT. Its protein is CASSIGLRGENTEAFF.

This clone was recorded at least ten times. The genes are TRBV9 and TRBJ1-1; TRBD1 is a possible D gene (5 bases). Germline-derived CDR1 and CDR2 are SGDLS and YYNGEE. V shed 1 base and J shed 5 bases, with 12 bases lying between them. The CDR3 runs to 14 residues. The CDR3 region is CASSVRAGRTEAFF. In DNA, the CDR3 is TGTGCCAGCAGCGTACGGGCAGGGAGGACTGAAGCTTTCTTT.

The V call is TRBV30, the J call TRBJ2-7, with TRBD2 matching 10 bases. This CDR3 has 17 residues. V gave up 8 bases and J gave up 1 base; unmatched junction bases: 17. CDR1 GTSNPN and CDR2 SVGIG come from the germline V gene (reference sequence). The CDR3 here is CAVDRFGLAERSYEQYF. The DNA for the CDR3 is TGTGCCGTGGATCGTTTCGGACTAGCGGAAAGGTCCTACGAGCAGTACTTC.

In its sample, this clone was seen a few times. The genes are TRBV2 and TRBJ2-5, with 11 bases matching TRBD2. The ends lost 6 bases at V and 5 bases at J; junction bases unmatched: 23. Germline V lookup: CDR1 SNHLY, CDR2 FYNNEI. The CDR3 has 20 amino acids. For the CDR3, the DNA is TGTGCCAGCAGCCGCACCGGGACTAGCGGAGGAGGGGGCCCAAGCGAGACCCAGTACTTC. This sequence encodes CASSRTGTSGGGGPSETQYF.

The chain employs TRBV5-1 and TRBJ2-3; possible D gene TRBD1, 6 bases. CDR1 is SGHRS, CDR2 YFSETQ, per germline. There are 14 residues in the CDR3. Deletions cut 4 bases from V and 5 bases from J, with 14 bases between. CDR3 protein: CASSPNPTGDTQYF. CDR3 sequence (DNA): TGCGCCAGCAGCCCCAACCCGACAGGAGATACGCAGTATTTT.

There are many counts of this clone. The rearrangement links TRBV12-3 or TRBV12-4 to TRBJ1-2; weak D call: TRBD1 (6 bases). V was clipped by 6 bases and J by 2 bases, with 13 bases between them. The CDR3 has 14 amino acids. The CDR3 reads CASSQGGPNYGYTF. CDR3 nucleotides: TGTGCCAGCAGCCAAGGGGGTCCCAACTATGGCTACACCTTC.

The sample holds many counts of this clone. This chain joins TRBV12-3 or TRBV12-4 and TRBJ1-5, with a tentative D call TRBD1 (5 bases). The CDR3 is 12 residues long. V lost 5 bases to trimming and J lost 5 bases, with 7 bases between them. The CDR3 nucleotides are TGTGCCAGCAGTAGGGGCTATCAGCCCCAGCATTTT. It translates to CASSRGYQPQHF.